The rows below give T cell receptor beta chains drawn from one sample of a study of CD4 T cells in relation to SARS-CoV-2 and coronaviruses. Clones were sequenced by immunoSEQ multiplex PCR, and TCRdb holds only the in-frame ones, with some missing. This table holds 20,000 to 25,000 clones, over 75% found once. Their antigen targets remain unknown. Sequences were obtained from CD4+ T cells from PBMCs, cultured in vitro. The receptors stem from a human donor in good health. Each CDR3 is given with its conserved first and last residue. The D gene is left open where the match is weak. Clone size is not always given. Where it is, it says once, few, many or a class for expanded clones.

.,TRBV6-6,TRBJ2-3,.,CASMRADTDTQYF,TGTGCCAGCATGCGGGCGGACACAGATACGCAGTATTTT
.,TRBV3-1/TRBV3-2,TRBJ1-4,.,CASSFPGGTNEKLFF,TGTGCCAGCAGCTTCCCGGGGGGAACTAATGAAAAACTGTTTTTT
.,TRBV6-6,TRBJ2-7,few,CASSSIYEQYF,TGTGCCAGCAGTTCAATCTACGAGCAGTACTTC
.,TRBV29-1,TRBJ1-1,.,CRGEGNTEAFF,TGCAGAGGAGAGGGGAACACTGAAGCTTTCTTT
.,TRBV5-1,TRBJ2-7,.,CASTLDRDYEQYF,TGCGCCAGCACTCTGGACAGAGACTACGAGCAGTACTTC
TRBD2,TRBV2,TRBJ2-3,.,CASRLAATYTDTQYF,TGTGCCAGCAGGCTAGCGGCAACATACACAGATACGCAGTATTTT
TRBD1,TRBV24-1,TRBJ1-2,.,CATSTGGFGYTF,TGTGCCACCAGTACAGGGGGGTTTGGCTACACCTTC
.,TRBV5-1,TRBJ1-1,.,CASSLGEGGSTEAFF,TGCGCCAGCAGCTTGGGCGAGGGAGGGAGCACTGAAGCTTTCTTT
.,TRBV6-5,TRBJ2-7,once,CASTLTGGVKRYF,TGTGCCAGCACCCTAACCGGGGGAGTGAAGCGGTACTTC
TRBD2,TRBV5-1,TRBJ2-7,.,CASSLGGTSAQYF,TGCGCCAGCAGCTTGGGCGGGACTAGCGCACAGTACTTC
.,TRBV3-1/TRBV3-2,TRBJ1-1,once,CASSQDGGDREAFF,TGTGCCAGCAGCCAAGATGGCGGTGATCGTGAAGCTTTCTTT
.,TRBV10-3,TRBJ1-6,.,CAISESKVTPLHF,TGTGCCATCAGTGAGTCGAAGGTTACACCCCTCCACTTT
.,TRBV9,TRBJ2-5,.,CASRASVGGRGETQYF,TGTGCCAGCAGAGCTTCTGTTGGGGGGCGAGGGGAGACCCAGTACTTC
TRBD1,TRBV2,TRBJ2-7,.,CASRGQENFYEQYF,TGTGCCAGCAGGGGACAGGAGAATTTCTACGAGCAGTACTTC
TRBD1,TRBV7-9,TRBJ1-5,few,CASSLATGGGNQPQHF,TGTGCCAGCAGCTTAGCGACAGGGGGCGGCAATCAGCCCCAGCATTTT
.,TRBV24-1,TRBJ2-3,.,CATSDFGVDTDTQYF,TGTGCCACCAGTGATTTTGGGGTGGACACAGATACGCAGTATTTT
.,TRBV6-5,TRBJ2-7,.,CASSYPGLSEQYF,TGTGCCAGCAGTTACCCGGGACTCAGCGAGCAGTACTTC
.,TRBV19,TRBJ2-4,.,CASSIQGAKNIQYF,TGTGCCAGTAGTATACAGGGGGCCAAAAACATTCAGTACTTC
.,TRBV6-2/TRBV6-3,TRBJ2-7,.,CASSYGLARNYEQYF,TGTGCCAGCAGTTACGGGCTAGCGCGAAACTACGAGCAGTACTTC
.,TRBV6-4,TRBJ2-2,once,CASSDSWGSGELFF,TGTGCCAGCAGTGACTCATGGGGGTCCGGGGAGCTGTTTTTT
.,TRBV2,TRBJ2-2,.,CASSVRQTNTGELFF,TGTGCCAGCAGTGTTCGGCAGACGAACACCGGGGAGCTGTTTTTT
.,TRBV5-8,TRBJ2-1,.,CASSAGLSSENEQFF,TGTGCCAGCAGCGCGGGACTCTCATCGGAGAATGAGCAGTTCTTC
TRBD1,TRBV7-3,TRBJ2-7,.,CASSQTGTGTYEQYF,TGTGCCAGCAGCCAAACGGGGACAGGGACCTACGAGCAGTACTTC
.,TRBV10-1,TRBJ1-1,.,CASRTEGNTEAFF,TGCGCCAGCAGGACGGAGGGAAACACTGAAGCTTTCTTT
TRBD1,TRBV18,TRBJ1-2,.,CASRGGQGQYGYTF,TGTGCCTCCCGAGGGGGACAGGGGCAATATGGCTACACCTTC
.,TRBV19,TRBJ2-2,.,CASSGALNTGELFF,TGTGCCAGTAGTGGCGCTCTGAACACCGGGGAGCTGTTTTTT
.,TRBV12-3/TRBV12-4,TRBJ1-3,.,CASSRNTIYF,TGTGCCAGCAGTCGAAACACCATATATTTT
TRBD2,TRBV24-1,TRBJ2-5,.,CATNDGRGETQYF,TGTGCCACCAACGACGGGAGGGGGGAGACCCAGTACTTC
.,TRBV19,TRBJ1-2,.,CASSPARGEYGYTF,TGTGCCAGTAGCCCTGCGAGGGGCGAATATGGCTACACCTTC
TRBD1,TRBV10-2,TRBJ2-2,.,CASSSGGRTGELFF,TGCGCCAGCAGTTCAGGGGGCCGGACCGGGGAGCTGTTTTTT
.,TRBV18,TRBJ1-1,.,CASSPNSAGEGTEAFF,TGTGCCAGCTCACCAAATTCGGCGGGGGAAGGCACTGAAGCTTTCTTT
.,TRBV12-2,TRBJ2-3,.,CASRFCFGRLKRDTDTQYF,TGTGCAAGTCGCTTTTGTTTTGGGCGGCTGAAGCGGGACACAGATACGCAGTATTTT
.,TRBV20-1,TRBJ1-5,.,CSASPTGTFNQPQHF,TGCAGTGCTAGTCCAACCGGGACATTCAATCAGCCCCAGCATTTT
TRBD1,TRBV19,TRBJ1-2,.,CASSPSRTGVGGYTF,TGTGCCAGTAGTCCATCCCGGACAGGGGTCGGCGGCTACACCTTC
.,TRBV5-1,TRBJ1-1,.,CASSSQALNTEAFF,TGCGCCAGCAGCTCACAGGCGTTGAACACTGAAGCTTTCTTT